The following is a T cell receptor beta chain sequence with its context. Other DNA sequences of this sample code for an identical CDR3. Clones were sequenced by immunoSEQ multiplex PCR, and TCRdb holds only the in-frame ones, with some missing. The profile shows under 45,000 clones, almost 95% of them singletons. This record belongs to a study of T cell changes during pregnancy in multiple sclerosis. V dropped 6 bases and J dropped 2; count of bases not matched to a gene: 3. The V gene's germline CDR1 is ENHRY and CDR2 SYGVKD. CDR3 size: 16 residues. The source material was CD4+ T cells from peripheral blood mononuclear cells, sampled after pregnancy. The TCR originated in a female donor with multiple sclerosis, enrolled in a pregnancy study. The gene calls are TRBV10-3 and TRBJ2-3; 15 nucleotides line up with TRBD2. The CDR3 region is CAISRTSGGATDTQYF. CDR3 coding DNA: TGTGCCATCAGCCGGACTAGCGGGGGGGCCACAGATACGCAGTATTTT.